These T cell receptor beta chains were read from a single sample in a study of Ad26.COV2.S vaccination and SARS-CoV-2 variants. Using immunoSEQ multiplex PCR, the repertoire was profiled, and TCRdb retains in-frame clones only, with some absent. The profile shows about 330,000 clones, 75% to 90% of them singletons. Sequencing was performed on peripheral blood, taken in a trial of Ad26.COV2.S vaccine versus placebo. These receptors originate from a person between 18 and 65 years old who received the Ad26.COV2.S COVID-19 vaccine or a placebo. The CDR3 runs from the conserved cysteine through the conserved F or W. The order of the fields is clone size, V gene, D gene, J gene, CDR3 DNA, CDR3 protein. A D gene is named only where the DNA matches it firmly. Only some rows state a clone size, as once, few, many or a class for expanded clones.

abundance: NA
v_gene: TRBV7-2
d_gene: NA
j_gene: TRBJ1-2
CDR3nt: NA
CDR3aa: CASSPSVGPGDGYTF

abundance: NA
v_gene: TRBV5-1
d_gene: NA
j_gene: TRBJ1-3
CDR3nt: TGCGCCAGCAGCTCGTCCTTAGGCTCTGGAAACACCATATATTTT
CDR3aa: CASSSSLGSGNTIYF

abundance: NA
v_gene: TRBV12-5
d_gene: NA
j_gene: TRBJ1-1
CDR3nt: TGTGCTAGTGGTTTGTTTCCCCGGACAGTGAACACTGAAGCTTTCTTT
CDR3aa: CASGLFPRTVNTEAFF

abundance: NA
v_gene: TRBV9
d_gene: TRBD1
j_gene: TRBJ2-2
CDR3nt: TGTGCCAGCAGACAGGACAGGGGGCTCGTGAACACCGGGGAGCTGTTTTTT
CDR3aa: CASRQDRGLVNTGELFF

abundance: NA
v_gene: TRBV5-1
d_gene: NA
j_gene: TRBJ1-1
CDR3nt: TGCGCCAGCAGCCGGGGGCCAGGGGAGGTCACTGAAGCTTTCTTT
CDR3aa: CASSRGPGEVTEAFF

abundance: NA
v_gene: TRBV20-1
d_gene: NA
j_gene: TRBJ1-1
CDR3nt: TGCAGTGCTAGTTTTGGCTTAACAGGGTCCACTGAAGCTTTCTTT
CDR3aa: CSASFGLTGSTEAFF

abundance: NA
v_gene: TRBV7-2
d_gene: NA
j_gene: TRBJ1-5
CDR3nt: TGTGCCAGCAGCTCCCAGACGGGACTTTATCAGCCCCAGCATTTT
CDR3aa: CASSSQTGLYQPQHF

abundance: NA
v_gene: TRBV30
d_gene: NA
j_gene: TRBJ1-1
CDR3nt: TGTGCCTGGAAAACGGGGCGGGAGGAAGCTTTCTTT
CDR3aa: CAWKTGREEAFF

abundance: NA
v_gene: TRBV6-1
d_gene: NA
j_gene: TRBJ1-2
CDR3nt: TGTGCCAGCAGTTATACAGAGGTCCCGGCAGGCTACACCTTC
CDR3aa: CASSYTEVPAGYTF

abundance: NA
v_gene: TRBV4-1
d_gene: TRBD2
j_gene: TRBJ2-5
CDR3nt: TGCGCCAGCAGCCAAGAAGGTCGAGGACTAGCGGGAGAGACCCAGTACTTC
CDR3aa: CASSQEGRGLAGETQYF

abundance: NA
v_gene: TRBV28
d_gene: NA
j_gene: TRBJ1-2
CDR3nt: TGTGCCAGCAGTTTGGAGGTTTTCGGCTACACCTTC
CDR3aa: CASSLEVFGYTF

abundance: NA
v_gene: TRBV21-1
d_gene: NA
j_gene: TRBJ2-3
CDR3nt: TGTGCCAGGCAGAAGGACTGGGTGGAGGTGTATACGCAGTATTTT
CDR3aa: CARQKDWVEVYTQYF

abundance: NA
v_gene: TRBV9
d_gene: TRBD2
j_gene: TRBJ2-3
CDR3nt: TGTGCCAGCAGCGTAGCTAGCGGGAGAAGGGATACGCAGTATTTT
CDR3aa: CASSVASGRRDTQYF

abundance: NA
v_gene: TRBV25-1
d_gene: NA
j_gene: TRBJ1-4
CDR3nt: TGTGCCAGCAGTGAAGGGGGAGGAGGGGAAAAACTGTTTTTT
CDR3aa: CASSEGGGGEKLFF

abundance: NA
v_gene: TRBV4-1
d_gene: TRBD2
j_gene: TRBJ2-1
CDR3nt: TGCGCCAGCAGCCAACCATTAGCGGGCCTGAGTAGCTCCTACAATGAGCAGTTCTTC
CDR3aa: CASSQPLAGLSSSYNEQFF

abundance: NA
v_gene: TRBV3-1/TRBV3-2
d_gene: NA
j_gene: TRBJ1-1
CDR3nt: TGTGCCAGCAGCCCCCTTCTCGAGGGGGCTGAAGCTTTCTTT
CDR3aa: CASSPLLEGAEAFF

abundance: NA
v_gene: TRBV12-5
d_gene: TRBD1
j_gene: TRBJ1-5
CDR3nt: TGTGCTAGTGGTTTCCTCACCGACAGGGGGATTGGTCAGCCCCAGCATTTT
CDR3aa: CASGFLTDRGIGQPQHF

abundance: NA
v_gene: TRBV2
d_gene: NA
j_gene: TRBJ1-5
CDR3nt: TGTGCCAGCAGTGAAAGGCAGCTTAACAATCAGCCCCAGCATTTT
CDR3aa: CASSERQLNNQPQHF

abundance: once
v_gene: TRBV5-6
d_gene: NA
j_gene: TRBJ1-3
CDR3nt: TGTGCCAGCAGCCGGTGGAACTCTGGAAACACCATATATTTT
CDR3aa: CASSRWNSGNTIYF

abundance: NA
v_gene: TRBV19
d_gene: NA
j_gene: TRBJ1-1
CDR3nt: TGTGCCAGTAGTATATCGCTGGTGGGTAAGAACACTGAAGCTTTCTTT
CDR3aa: CASSISLVGKNTEAFF

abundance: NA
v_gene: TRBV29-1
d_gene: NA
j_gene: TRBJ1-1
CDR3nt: TGCAGCCAGGGGCAGGCGGCTGAAGCTTTCTTT
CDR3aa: CSQGQAAEAFF

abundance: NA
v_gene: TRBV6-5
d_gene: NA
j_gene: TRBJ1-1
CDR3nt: TGTGCCATAACGGCAGGGGTGGTGATGAACACTGAAGCTTTCTTT
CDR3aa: CAITAGVVMNTEAFF

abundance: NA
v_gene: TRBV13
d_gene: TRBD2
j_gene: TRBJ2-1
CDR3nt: TGTGCCAGCAGCTTACAGGTGACTAGCGGGGGGTACAATGAGCAGTTCTTC
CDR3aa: CASSLQVTSGGYNEQFF

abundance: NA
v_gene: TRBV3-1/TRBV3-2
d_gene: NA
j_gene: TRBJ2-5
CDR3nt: TGTGCCAGCAGCCAAGCGGGGGTCTCTCATTACTTC
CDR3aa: CASSQAGVSHYF

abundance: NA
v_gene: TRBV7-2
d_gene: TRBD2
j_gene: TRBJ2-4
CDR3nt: TGTGCCAGCAGCCTCCGGACTAGTAGATTAGATCGTCCGTACTTC
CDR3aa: CASSLRTSRLDRPYF

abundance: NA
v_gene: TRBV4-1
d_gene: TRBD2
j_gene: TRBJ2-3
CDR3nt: TGCGCCAGCAGCCAAGGGGGACTACCCTCCACAGATACGCAGTATTTT
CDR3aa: CASSQGGLPSTDTQYF

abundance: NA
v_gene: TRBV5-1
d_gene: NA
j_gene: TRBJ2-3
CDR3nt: TGCGCCAGCAGCTTTCCGGAGACAGATACGCAGTATTTT
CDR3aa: CASSFPETDTQYF

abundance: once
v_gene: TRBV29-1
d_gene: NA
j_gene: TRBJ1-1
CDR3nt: TGCAGCGTTGGTGGGGGCGTAATCACTGAAGCTTTCTTT
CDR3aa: CSVGGGVITEAFF

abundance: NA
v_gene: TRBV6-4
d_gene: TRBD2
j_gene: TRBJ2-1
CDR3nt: TGTGCCAGCCGACTAGCGGGGGGGTACTACAATGAGCAGTTCTTC
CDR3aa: CASRLAGGYYNEQFF

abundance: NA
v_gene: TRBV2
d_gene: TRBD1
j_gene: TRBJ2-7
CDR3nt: TGTGCCAGCAGCGGACAGGGCTACGAGCAGTACTTC
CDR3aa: CASSGQGYEQYF

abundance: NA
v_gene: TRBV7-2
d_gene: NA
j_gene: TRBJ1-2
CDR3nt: TGTGCCAGCAGCTTAGCGCGGTCGCATGGCTACACCTTC
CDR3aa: CASSLARSHGYTF

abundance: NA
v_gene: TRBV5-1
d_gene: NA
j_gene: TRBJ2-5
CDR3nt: TGCGCCAGCAGCTTGGTAGCAGACCAAGAGACCCAGTACTTC
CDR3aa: CASSLVADQETQYF

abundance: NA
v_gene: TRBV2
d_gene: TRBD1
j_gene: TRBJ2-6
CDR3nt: TGTGCCAGCACTCGAAGGGGGACAGGGGTCTCTGGGGCCAACGTCCTGACTTTC
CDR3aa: CASTRRGTGVSGANVLTF

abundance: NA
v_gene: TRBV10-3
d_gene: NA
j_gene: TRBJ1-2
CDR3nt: TGTGCCGTCGCTTCCCTTCAGGGGAACTATGGCTACACCTTC
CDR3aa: CAVASLQGNYGYTF

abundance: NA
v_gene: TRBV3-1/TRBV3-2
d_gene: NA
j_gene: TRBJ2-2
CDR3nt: TGTGCCAGCAGCCAAGGGCAGAGCACCGGGGAGCTGTTTTTT
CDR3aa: CASSQGQSTGELFF

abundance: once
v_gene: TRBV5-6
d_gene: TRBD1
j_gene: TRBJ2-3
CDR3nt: TGTGCCAGCAGCTTACAGGGGCGGGATACGCAGTATTTT
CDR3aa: CASSLQGRDTQYF